This note documents a single T cell receptor (beta chain) sequence. The antigen is unknown. V lost 1 base, J lost 0 bases, and 7 bases lay in between. Germline V gene sequence: CDR1 DFQATT, CDR2 SNEGSKA (reference sequence). The CDR3 consists of 15 residues. Time point reported: persistent/refractory GD, antithyroid drugs over 5 years with positive TRAb. RNA isolated from PBMCs was used to make the TCR library. The record originates from a study of regulatory T cells in long-lasting Graves disease. General study points: Lower TCR diversity characterized persistent Graves' patients relative to newly diagnosed patients. The study found persistent patients shared more public clonotypes (roughly 2,600) than new patients (nearly 1,000).

Through Arm-PCR of CDR3 regions and iRepertoire HTBI primers, TCR beta libraries were built. TCRdb called the multiplex PCR reads again in MiXCR, with one record for every CDR3 protein. Among hundreds of thousands of distinct CDR3 sequences listed, about 32% were seen once. This specimen was peripheral blood mononuclear cells (PBMCs), taken when the disease was refractory, from a patient treated with antithyroid drugs. The TCR sequence derives from a female donor with Graves disease. V and J are TRBV20-1 and TRBJ1-6; perhaps TRBD1 as D (5 bases). Here the CDR3 reads CSARVGGSYNSPLHF. The DNA of the CDR3 is TGCAGTGCTAGAGTTGGGGGCTCCTATAATTCACCCCTCCACTTT.